Listed below are T cell receptor beta chains from one sample, sequenced in a study of cytomegalovirus exposure and HLA in healthy donors. Measured with immunoSEQ multiplex PCR; TCRdb has only the in-frame clones, and not every one. Here the sample spans around 180,000 clones, roughly four fifths being singletons. The source material was PBMCs. These TCRs come from a man aged 18 to 29 in good health and CMV-seronegative. Each CDR3 is given with its conserved first and last residue. D genes are given only for firm matches. Clone size is stated in some rows and not others, as once, few, many or a class when expanded.

V: TRBV7-2; J: TRBJ1-5; D: NA; size: NA; DNA: TGTGCCAGCAGCTCCAGGGATAGCAATCAGCCCCAGCATTTT; CDR3: CASSSRDSNQPQHF
V: TRBV28; J: TRBJ1-2; D: NA; size: NA; DNA: TGTGCCAGCCAGGGGTTGGATGGCTACACCTTC; CDR3: CASQGLDGYTF
V: TRBV7-8; J: TRBJ1-4; D: NA; size: NA; DNA: TGTGCCAGCAGCTTATTCGGGGGAAGAGGTGAAAAACTGTTTTTT; CDR3: CASSLFGGRGEKLFF
V: TRBV27; J: TRBJ2-7; D: TRBD2; size: NA; DNA: TGTGCCAGCAGTTTAGGGACTAGCGAGGGGCCCTACGAGCAGTACTTC; CDR3: CASSLGTSEGPYEQYF
V: TRBV19; J: TRBJ2-5; D: NA; size: NA; DNA: TGTGCCAGTAGTATGAGGAGGGGAAGAGGAGAGACCCAGTACTTC; CDR3: CASSMRRGRGETQYF
V: TRBV29-1; J: TRBJ1-2; D: NA; size: NA; DNA: TGCAGCGTTGAATTTTGGAGTGGAGGTGGCTACACCTTC; CDR3: CSVEFWSGGGYTF
V: TRBV10-3; J: TRBJ1-5; D: NA; size: NA; DNA: TGTGCTACTGGCGGGGATCAGCCCCAGCATTTT; CDR3: CATGGDQPQHF
V: TRBV30; J: TRBJ1-5; D: NA; size: NA; DNA: TGTGCCTGGAGTTCTCCAGGGTACAGCAATCAGCCCCAGCATTTT; CDR3: CAWSSPGYSNQPQHF
V: TRBV4-3; J: TRBJ1-5; D: NA; size: NA; DNA: TGCGCCAGCAGCTCTGTAGTCTCCAATCAGCCCCAGCATTTT; CDR3: CASSSVVSNQPQHF
V: TRBV6-4; J: TRBJ2-3; D: NA; size: NA; DNA: TGTGCCAGTGCCCCTTCGGGCACAGATACGCAGTATTTT; CDR3: CASAPSGTDTQYF
V: TRBV7-8; J: TRBJ2-5; D: TRBD2; size: NA; DNA: TGTGCCAGCAGCTTAGGGCGGGGGGGCCAAGAGACCCAGTACTTC; CDR3: CASSLGRGGQETQYF
V: TRBV7-8; J: TRBJ1-4; D: TRBD1; size: NA; DNA: TGTGCCAGCAGCTCAGGGGGATTAGGGGCTTCAGGAAAACCGTTTTTT; CDR3: CASSSGGLGASGKPFF
V: TRBV7-2; J: TRBJ2-7; D: TRBD2; size: NA; DNA: TGTGCCAGCAGCCGAGCGGGAGCCATTTACGAGCAGTACTTC; CDR3: CASSRAGAIYEQYF
V: TRBV2; J: TRBJ1-1; D: NA; size: once; DNA: TGTGCCAGCAGTGCAGGTTGGACTGAAGCTTTCTTT; CDR3: CASSAGWTEAFF
V: TRBV6-5; J: TRBJ1-5; D: TRBD1; size: NA; DNA: TGTGCCAGCAGTACAGGGGGCAATCAGCCCCAGCATTTT; CDR3: CASSTGGNQPQHF
V: TRBV9; J: TRBJ2-1; D: NA; size: few; DNA: TGTGCCAGCAGCGTAAGCTATTTGGAGAAGCAGTTCTTC; CDR3: CASSVSYLEKQFF
V: TRBV9; J: TRBJ2-1; D: NA; size: NA; DNA: TGTGCCAGCAGCACCTCCGCGGTAACGGGTTACAATGAGCAGTTCTTC; CDR3: CASSTSAVTGYNEQFF
V: TRBV7-9; J: TRBJ2-3; D: TRBD2; size: NA; DNA: TGTGCCAGCAGCGGCACTAGCGGGAGAGGGGATACGCAGTATTTT; CDR3: CASSGTSGRGDTQYF
V: TRBV19; J: TRBJ2-1; D: NA; size: NA; DNA: TGTGCCAGTAGTATCGACAGGAGCTCCTACAATGAGCAGTTCTTC; CDR3: CASSIDRSSYNEQFF
V: TRBV7-9; J: TRBJ2-7; D: TRBD2; size: NA; DNA: TGTTCCAGCAGCCCACCCCGCAGACTAGCGGGGGGCAAGAGGGAGCAGTACTTC; CDR3: CSSSPPRRLAGGKREQYF
V: TRBV27; J: TRBJ2-3; D: TRBD1; size: NA; DNA: TGTGCCAGCAGTTTAGGGACAGGGGGCTTAGATACGCAGTATTTT; CDR3: CASSLGTGGLDTQYF
V: TRBV28; J: TRBJ1-5; D: NA; size: once; DNA: TGTGCCAGCAGTTTCCAGGGTGGTCAGCCCCAGCATTTT; CDR3: CASSFQGGQPQHF
V: TRBV7-9; J: TRBJ2-5; D: TRBD2; size: NA; DNA: TGTGCCAGCAGCTTATTAAGACTAGCACAAGAGACCCAGTACTTC; CDR3: CASSLLRLAQETQYF
V: TRBV5-1; J: TRBJ2-1; D: TRBD1; size: few; DNA: TGCGCCAGCAGCTCCGGACAGGGGGCGGATGAGCAGTTCTTC; CDR3: CASSSGQGADEQFF
V: TRBV7-9; J: TRBJ2-6; D: TRBD1; size: NA; DNA: TGTGCCAGCAGCCCAGGGACAGGGCGCTCTGGGGCCAACGTCCTGACTTTC; CDR3: CASSPGTGRSGANVLTF
V: TRBV6-5; J: TRBJ1-2; D: NA; size: NA; DNA: TGTGCCAGCAACAGAGGGCCTCAGCCTGGGGGCTACACCTTC; CDR3: CASNRGPQPGGYTF
V: TRBV7-9; J: TRBJ1-2; D: TRBD1; size: NA; DNA: TGTGCCAGCATTCCTCCTTCCGGGACAGAAGTAAGCGGAAGCTATGGCTACACCTTC; CDR3: CASIPPSGTEVSGSYGYTF
V: TRBV19; J: TRBJ2-7; D: TRBD2; size: NA; DNA: TGTGCCAGTAGTAAATCCGGACTAGCGGAGGCCTACGAGCAGTACTTC; CDR3: CASSKSGLAEAYEQYF
V: TRBV27; J: TRBJ2-7; D: NA; size: NA; DNA: TGTGCCAGCTGCCTAGCCCCCTCCTACGAGCAGTACTTC; CDR3: CASCLAPSYEQYF
V: TRBV11-2; J: TRBJ2-1; D: NA; size: NA; DNA: TGTGCCAGCAGCTTTAGGGGTGATAGCTCCTACAATGAGCAGTTCTTC; CDR3: CASSFRGDSSYNEQFF
V: TRBV4-2; J: TRBJ2-2; D: TRBD2; size: few; DNA: TGTGCCAGCAGCCAAGAATTGACTAGCCGCACCGGGGAGCTGTTTTTT; CDR3: CASSQELTSRTGELFF
V: TRBV10-3; J: TRBJ2-2; D: TRBD2; size: NA; DNA: TGTGCCCCGAGGGAGGGTATAAAGTGGGGGAGGGCGAACACCGGGGAGCTGTTTTTT; CDR3: CAPREGIKWGRANTGELFF
V: TRBV7-2; J: TRBJ2-2; D: TRBD2; size: NA; DNA: TGTGCCAGCAGCCCGGGACTAGCGGGAGGAGTAACTGGGGAGCTGTTTTTT; CDR3: CASSPGLAGGVTGELFF
V: TRBV2; J: TRBJ1-6; D: TRBD1; size: NA; DNA: TGTGCCAGCAGCGTAGGACAGGGCAATTCACCCCTCCACTTT; CDR3: CASSVGQGNSPLHF
V: TRBV27; J: TRBJ2-1; D: TRBD1; size: NA; DNA: TGTGCCAGCAGCAGGGGGACACCACAACACTACAATGAGCAGTTCTTC; CDR3: CASSRGTPQHYNEQFF